This is a list of T cell receptor beta chains from one sample in a study of T cells after posttransplantation cyclophosphamide. Repertoires were generated with immunoSEQ multiplex PCR, while TCRdb's copy carries only in-frame clones and drops some. Sampling found around 10,000 clones, none seen once. The sequenced sample was PBMCs, obtained after allogeneic stem cell transplant with posttransplant cyclophosphamide. Receptor source: a female patient in her forties who received an allogeneic stem cell transplant from a related donor, was CMV-positive, and had no GVHD. The graft donor may have given rise to some T cells. Both conserved end residues are part of each CDR3. A D gene is named only where the DNA matches it firmly. Part of the rows lack a size; the others show once, few, many or a class for expanded clones.

J gene: TRBJ1-5
clone size: many
D gene: TRBD1
V gene: TRBV5-1
CDR3 length: 15
CDR3 protein: CASSLGTGGFQPQHF
CDR3 DNA: TGCGCCAGCAGCTTAGGGACAGGGGGCTTTCAGCCCCAGCATTTT

J gene: TRBJ1-1
clone size: many
D gene: .
V gene: TRBV4-1
CDR3 length: 16
CDR3 protein: CASSHHAEGRNTEAFF
CDR3 DNA: TGCGCCAGCAGCCATCACGCCGAGGGCCGGAACACTGAAGCTTTCTTT

J gene: TRBJ1-2
clone size: many
D gene: .
V gene: TRBV15
CDR3 length: 13
CDR3 protein: CATSRDEGLGYTF
CDR3 DNA: TGTGCCACCAGCAGAGACGAGGGGTTGGGCTACACCTTC

J gene: TRBJ1-6
clone size: .
D gene: .
V gene: TRBV9
CDR3 length: 13
CDR3 protein: CASSTSLNSPLHF
CDR3 DNA: TGTGCCAGCAGTACCTCACTAAATTCACCCCTCCACTTT

J gene: TRBJ1-4
clone size: many
D gene: TRBD1
V gene: TRBV7-9
CDR3 length: 15
CDR3 protein: CASSAPGTGSEKLFF
CDR3 DNA: TGTGCCAGCAGCGCCCCCGGGACAGGGAGTGAAAAACTGTTTTTT

J gene: TRBJ2-1
clone size: many
D gene: .
V gene: TRBV6-2/TRBV6-3
CDR3 length: 12
CDR3 protein: CASNRVDNEQFF
CDR3 DNA: TGTGCCAGCAACAGGGTAGACAATGAGCAGTTCTTC

J gene: TRBJ2-7
clone size: many
D gene: .
V gene: TRBV6-1
CDR3 length: 13
CDR3 protein: CASSARSGYEQYF
CDR3 DNA: TGTGCCAGCAGTGCTCGTAGCGGCTACGAGCAGTACTTC

J gene: TRBJ2-7
clone size: many
D gene: .
V gene: TRBV6-2/TRBV6-3
CDR3 length: 14
CDR3 protein: CASIPRSGAYEQYF
CDR3 DNA: TGTGCCAGCATTCCCCGGTCAGGCGCCTACGAGCAGTACTTC

J gene: TRBJ2-5
clone size: many
D gene: .
V gene: TRBV7-6
CDR3 length: 14
CDR3 protein: CASSLAGGLVTQYF
CDR3 DNA: TGTGCCAGCAGCTTAGCTGGGGGGTTGGTGACCCAGTACTTC

J gene: TRBJ1-5
clone size: many
D gene: .
V gene: TRBV4-1
CDR3 length: 15
CDR3 protein: CASRLSGSPNQPQHF
CDR3 DNA: TGCGCCAGCAGACTCTCAGGGAGCCCCAATCAGCCCCAGCATTTT

J gene: TRBJ2-7
clone size: many
D gene: .
V gene: TRBV7-9
CDR3 length: 17
CDR3 protein: CASSSYSGQTPSYEQYF
CDR3 DNA: TGTGCCAGCAGCTCGTACTCGGGTCAGACGCCCTCCTACGAGCAGTACTTC

J gene: TRBJ2-6
clone size: many
D gene: .
V gene: TRBV7-6
CDR3 length: 16
CDR3 protein: CASSLEWGREANVLTF
CDR3 DNA: TGTGCCAGCAGCTTAGAATGGGGCCGGGAAGCCAACGTCCTGACTTTC

J gene: TRBJ1-4
clone size: many
D gene: .
V gene: TRBV6-5
CDR3 length: 13
CDR3 protein: CASSYSRGEKLFF
CDR3 DNA: TGTGCCAGCAGTTACTCGCGGGGGGAAAAACTGTTTTTT

J gene: TRBJ2-7
clone size: many
D gene: TRBD2
V gene: TRBV12-3/TRBV12-4
CDR3 length: 14
CDR3 protein: CASRIGGFSYEQYF
CDR3 DNA: TGTGCCAGTAGAATCGGGGGGTTCTCCTACGAGCAGTACTTC

J gene: TRBJ2-7
clone size: many
D gene: .
V gene: TRBV27
CDR3 length: 12
CDR3 protein: CASSLPGREQYF
CDR3 DNA: TGTGCCAGCAGTCTCCCAGGGCGCGAGCAGTACTTC

J gene: TRBJ1-5
clone size: many
D gene: .
V gene: TRBV19
CDR3 length: 14
CDR3 protein: CASSKNQGNQPQHF
CDR3 DNA: TGTGCCAGTAGCAAAAACCAGGGGAATCAGCCCCAGCATTTT

J gene: TRBJ2-3
clone size: .
D gene: TRBD1
V gene: TRBV24-1
CDR3 length: 15
CDR3 protein: CATSDRQGITDTQYF
CDR3 DNA: TGTGCCACCAGTGATAGACAGGGTATCACAGATACGCAGTATTTT

J gene: TRBJ1-4
clone size: many
D gene: .
V gene: TRBV6-2/TRBV6-3
CDR3 length: 13
CDR3 protein: CASTDSTNEKLFF
CDR3 DNA: TGTGCCAGCACCGACAGTACTAATGAAAAACTGTTTTTT

J gene: TRBJ2-7
clone size: many
D gene: .
V gene: TRBV5-1
CDR3 length: 14
CDR3 protein: CASSDGPGVNEQYF
CDR3 DNA: TGCGCCAGCAGCGACGGTCCAGGGGTTAACGAGCAGTACTTC

J gene: TRBJ2-7
clone size: many
D gene: TRBD2
V gene: TRBV4-1
CDR3 length: 17
CDR3 protein: CASSQEASGGVLYEQYF
CDR3 DNA: TGCGCCAGCAGCCAAGAGGCTAGCGGGGGGGTACTTTACGAGCAGTACTTC

J gene: TRBJ2-5
clone size: .
D gene: .
V gene: TRBV25-1
CDR3 length: 14
CDR3 protein: CASSTGFNQETQYF
CDR3 DNA: TGTGCCAGCTCGACGGGGTTCAACCAAGAGACCCAGTACTTC

J gene: TRBJ2-5
clone size: many
D gene: .
V gene: TRBV20-1
CDR3 length: 10
CDR3 protein: CSASEETQYF
CDR3 DNA: TGCAGTGCAAGCGAAGAGACCCAGTACTTC

J gene: TRBJ2-2
clone size: many
D gene: TRBD1
V gene: TRBV15
CDR3 length: 14
CDR3 protein: CATSRTGGTGELFF
CDR3 DNA: TGTGCCACCAGCAGGACAGGGGGCACCGGGGAGCTGTTTTTT

J gene: TRBJ2-1
clone size: many
D gene: .
V gene: TRBV7-8
CDR3 length: 14
CDR3 protein: CASTNGVADNEQFF
CDR3 DNA: TGTGCCAGCACAAATGGGGTAGCGGACAATGAGCAGTTCTTC

J gene: TRBJ2-7
clone size: many
D gene: TRBD1
V gene: TRBV6-2/TRBV6-3
CDR3 length: 14
CDR3 protein: CASTLDRRAGEQYF
CDR3 DNA: TGTGCCAGCACCCTGGACAGGCGGGCGGGTGAGCAGTACTTC